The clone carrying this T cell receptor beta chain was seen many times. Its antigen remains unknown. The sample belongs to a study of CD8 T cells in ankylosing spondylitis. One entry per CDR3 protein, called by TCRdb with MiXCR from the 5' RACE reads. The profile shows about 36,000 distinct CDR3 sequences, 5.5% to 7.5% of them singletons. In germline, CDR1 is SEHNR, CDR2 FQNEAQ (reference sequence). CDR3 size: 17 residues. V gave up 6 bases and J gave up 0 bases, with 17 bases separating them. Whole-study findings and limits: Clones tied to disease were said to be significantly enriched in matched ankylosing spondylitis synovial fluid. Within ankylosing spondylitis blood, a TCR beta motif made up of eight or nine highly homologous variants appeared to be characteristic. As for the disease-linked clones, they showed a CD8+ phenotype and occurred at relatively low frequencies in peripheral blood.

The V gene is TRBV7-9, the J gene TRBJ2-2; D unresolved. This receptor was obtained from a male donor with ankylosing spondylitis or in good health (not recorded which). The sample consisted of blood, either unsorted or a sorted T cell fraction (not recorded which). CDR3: CASSPSRHPTNTGELFF. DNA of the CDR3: TGTGCCAGCAGTCCCTCACGACACCCCACGAACACCGGGGAGCTGTTTTTT.